Shown below are 9 T cell receptor beta chains from a single sample sequenced in a study of T cells in Graves' hyperthyroidism and ophthalmopathy. Template material for amplifying TCR beta CDR3 regions consisted of RNA transcripts. HTBI primers were the set used in a first-round RT-PCR of the TCR CDR3. From the multiplex PCR reads, TCRdb called clonotypes with MiXCR, one entry per CDR3 protein. Of fewer than 900,000 distinct CDR3 sequences in the sample, less than 20% are singletons; the top ten hold roughly 8%. Material: blood. These receptors originate from a man between 18 and 29 years old with Graves' hyperthyroidism.

This clonotype showed up just a few times. This chain connects TRBV15 to TRBJ2-2, with a tentative D call TRBD2 (6 bases). The V gene's germline CDR1 is LNHNV and CDR2 YYDKDF (reference sequence). This CDR3 region has 16 residues. V lost 1 base and J lost 4, with 13 bases in between. The CDR3 sequence is CATSRATSIGTGELFF. The DNA of the CDR3 is TGTGCCACCAGCAGAGCCACTAGCATCGGCACCGGGGAGCTGTTTTTT.

There are many counts of this clonotype. CDR3 sequence (DNA): TGTGCCAGCAGTTACGCTGTCGGGGGGAGTTCCTACGAGCAGTACTTC. Its translation: CASSYAVGGSSYEQYF. The chain employs TRBV6-6 and TRBJ2-7; 7 nucleotides line up with TRBD2. Germline V gene sequence: CDR1 MNHNY, CDR2 SVGAGI (reference sequence). The CDR3 sequence is 16 residues long. The trim removed 2 bases at V and 1 base at J, leaving 8 bases unmatched.

This clonotype has only a few counts. The chain is built from TRBV10-3 and TRBJ1-1, with D possibly TRBD1 on 6 matching bases. Germline lookup yields CDR1 ENHRY and CDR2 SYGVKD. Trimming cost V 6 bases and J 9 bases, with 17 bases left between them. The CDR3 contains 13 residues. For the CDR3, the DNA is TGTGCCATCAGAAGGACCCCGGACAGTAAAGCTTTCTTT. Its protein is CAIRRTPDSKAFF.

This clonotype was recorded at least ten times. J is TRBJ2-7 and V is TRBV29-1; either TRBD1 or TRBD2 may supply D (5 bases each). CDR1 SQVTM and CDR2 ANQGSEA come from the germline V gene. Trimming removed 6 bases at V and 3 bases at J, with 18 bases between. The CDR3 totals 14 residues. The CDR3 sequence: CSVLSWDGGYEQYF. For the CDR3, the DNA is TGCAGCGTGCTCTCGTGGGACGGAGGCTACGAGCAGTACTTC.

In this sample, this clonotype turned up many times. The chain recombines TRBV20-1 with TRBJ2-7; tentatively, D is TRBD2 (6 bases). Germline V gene data show CDR1 as DFQATT and CDR2 as SNEGSKA (reference sequence). CDR3 length: 14 residues. V gave up 0 bases and J gave up 3 bases, with 12 bases separating them. The chain's CDR3 is CSARDQRAIYEQYF. CDR3 sequence (DNA): TGCAGTGCTAGAGACCAGCGGGCCATCTACGAGCAGTACTTC.

This clonotype was recorded many times. J is TRBJ1-5 and V is TRBV7-9, with TRBD1 as a possible D gene (5 bases). Germline values: CDR1 SEHNR, CDR2 FQNEAQ (reference sequence). CDR3 length: 15 residues. V was cut by 1 base and J by 1 base, with 8 bases left in between. The CDR3 nucleotides read TGTGCCAGCAGCTTAGTGGGGGGGAGCAATCAGCCCCAGCATTTT. Translation: CASSLVGGSNQPQHF. Full variable domain (outside the CDR3, taken from reference TRBV7-9 and TRBJ1-5): DTGVSQNPRHKITKRGQNVTFRCDPISEHNRLYWYRQTLGQGPEFLTYFQNEAQLEKSRLLSDRFSAERPKGSFSTLEIQRTEQGDSAMYLCASSLVGGSNQPQHFGDGTRLSIL.

This clonotype came up a few times. The V call is TRBV28, the J call TRBJ1-2, with no clear D. Looked up from germline, CDR1 is MDHEN and CDR2 is SYDVKM. The ends were cut back, 4 bases at V and 8 bases at J, with 11 bases in the middle. The CDR3 is 12 amino acids. The CDR3 reads CASSSLEAGYTF. In nucleotides, the CDR3 is TGTGCCAGCAGTTCACTCGAAGCGGGCTACACCTTC.

In its sample, this clonotype was seen many times. The CDR3 loop is CASSQVYGRKSYEQYF. In nucleotides, the CDR3 is TGTGCCAGCAGCCAAGTCTATGGGAGGAAGTCCTACGAGCAGTACTTC. The chain recombines TRBV14 with TRBJ2-7; TRBD2 is a possible D gene (6 bases). This CDR3 spans 16 amino acids. Trimming stripped 1 base from V and 1 base from J, with 14 bases between. Germline V gives CDR1 SGHDN, CDR2 FVKESK.

The V and J genes are TRBV12-3 or TRBV12-4 and TRBJ2-7; 12 bases line up with TRBD2. The CDR3 extends over 14 amino acids. V lost 6 bases and J lost 7; bases outside the gene matches: 7. The CDR3 DNA sequence: TGTGCCAGCAGGCGAGGACTAGCGGGACGAGAGCAGTACTTC. As protein: CASRRGLAGREQYF.